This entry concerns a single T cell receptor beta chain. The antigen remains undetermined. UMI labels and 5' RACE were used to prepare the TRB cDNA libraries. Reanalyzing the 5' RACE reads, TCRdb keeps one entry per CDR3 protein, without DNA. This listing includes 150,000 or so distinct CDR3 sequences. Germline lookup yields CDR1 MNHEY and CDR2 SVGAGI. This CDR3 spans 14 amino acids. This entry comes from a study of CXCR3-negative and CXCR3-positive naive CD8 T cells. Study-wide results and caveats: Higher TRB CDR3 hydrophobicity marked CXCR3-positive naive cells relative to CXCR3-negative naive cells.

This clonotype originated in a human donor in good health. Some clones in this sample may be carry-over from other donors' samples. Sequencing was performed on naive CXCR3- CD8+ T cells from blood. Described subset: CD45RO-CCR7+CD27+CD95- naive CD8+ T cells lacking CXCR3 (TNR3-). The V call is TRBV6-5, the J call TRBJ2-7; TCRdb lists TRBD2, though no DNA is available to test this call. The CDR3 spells CASSPGTRAYEQYF.